This T cell receptor beta chain is from a study of technical replicates of blood from several donors. V dropped 0 bases and J dropped 9 bases, with 10 bases sitting between them. CDR1 SGDLS and CDR2 YYNGEE come from the germline V gene. The length of the CDR3 is 14 residues. Data came from immunoSEQ multiplex PCR; TCRdb stores just in-frame clones and leaves some out. The sample comprises 60,000 to 70,000 clones, around 86% of which are singletons, and roughly 5% rests with the top ten. The sample comprised PBMCs. The chain is built from TRBV9 and TRBJ1-6; D possibly corresponds to TRBD1 (5 bases). The origin of this receptor is a human donor in good health. Some clones in this sample may be carry-over from other donors' samples. CDR3 sequence (DNA): TGTGCCAGCAGCGTAGGACAGCCAATTTCACCCCTCCACTTT. Its translation is CASSVGQPISPLHF.